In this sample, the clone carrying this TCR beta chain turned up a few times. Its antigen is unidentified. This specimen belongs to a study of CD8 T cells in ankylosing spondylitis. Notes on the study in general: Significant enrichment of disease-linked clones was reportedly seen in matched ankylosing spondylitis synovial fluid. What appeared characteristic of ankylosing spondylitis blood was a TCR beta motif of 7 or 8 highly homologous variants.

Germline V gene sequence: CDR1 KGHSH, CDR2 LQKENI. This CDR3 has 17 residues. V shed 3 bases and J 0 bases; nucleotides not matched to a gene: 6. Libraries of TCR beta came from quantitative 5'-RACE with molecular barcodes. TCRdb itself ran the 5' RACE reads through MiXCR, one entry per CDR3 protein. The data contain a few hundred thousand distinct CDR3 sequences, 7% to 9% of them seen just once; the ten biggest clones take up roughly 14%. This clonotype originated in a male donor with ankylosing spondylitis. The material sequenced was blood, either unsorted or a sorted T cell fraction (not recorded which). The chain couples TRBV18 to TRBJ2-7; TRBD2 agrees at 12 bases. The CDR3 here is CASSPVGGLAGSYEQYF. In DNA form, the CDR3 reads TGTGCCAGCTCACCTGTCGGGGGACTAGCGGGCTCCTACGAGCAGTACTTC.